Sequencing of this T cell receptor (beta chain) was carried out in a study of shared clonotypes between healthy human individuals. Study outcomes and limitations: In general, naive subsets displayed greater estimated richness than memory subsets did.

As to this clone: No antigen is known for it.

Every subset had its genomic DNA shared out evenly among several immunoSEQ plates. Per the original methods: ImmunoSEQ yielded junction-only sequences lacking quality scores, so filtering differed. The repertoire was sequenced with immunoSEQ multiplex PCR; TCRdb's copy has only in-frame clones and lacks some. The DNA gave D and trimming, while V, J and clone size come from that table. The repertoire includes about 2.1 million clones, approximately 94% of them detected once, and under 2% sits in the top ten. It was CD45RO-negative cells, positively selected for CCR7, that made up naive CD8 cells, with terminally differentiated effector memory CD45RA+ cells excluded. Recent acute infections and vaccinations were absent in the healthy HIV-negative adult donors. The sequencing input was naive CD8+ T cells from PBMCs. This TCR derives from a man younger than 35 in good health. Some clones in this sample may be carry-over from other donors' samples.

The CDR3 DNA reads as TGTGCCAGCAGTTTATCTGGCGGGTTTCTTTACAATGAGCAGTTCTTC. It codes for CASSLSGGFLYNEQFF. This chain uses TRBV27 with TRBJ2-1; possibly TRBD2 for D (5 bases). From germline, CDR1 is MNHEY and CDR2 SMNVEV (reference sequence). The CDR3 extends over 16 amino acids. V lost 0 bases and J lost 4, with 13 bases in between.